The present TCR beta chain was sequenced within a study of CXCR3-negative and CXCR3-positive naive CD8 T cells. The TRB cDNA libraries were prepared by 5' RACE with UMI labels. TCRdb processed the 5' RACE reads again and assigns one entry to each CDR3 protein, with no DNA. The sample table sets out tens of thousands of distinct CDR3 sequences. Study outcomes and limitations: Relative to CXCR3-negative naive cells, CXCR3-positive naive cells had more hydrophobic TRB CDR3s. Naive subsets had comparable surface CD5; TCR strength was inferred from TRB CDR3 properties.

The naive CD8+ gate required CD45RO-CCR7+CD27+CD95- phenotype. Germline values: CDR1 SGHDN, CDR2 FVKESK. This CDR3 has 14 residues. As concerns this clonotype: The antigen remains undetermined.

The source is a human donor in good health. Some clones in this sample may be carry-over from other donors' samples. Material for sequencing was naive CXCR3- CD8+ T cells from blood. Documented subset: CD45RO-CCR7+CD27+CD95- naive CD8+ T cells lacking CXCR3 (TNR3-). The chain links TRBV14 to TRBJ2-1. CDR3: CASSQGVLANEQFF.